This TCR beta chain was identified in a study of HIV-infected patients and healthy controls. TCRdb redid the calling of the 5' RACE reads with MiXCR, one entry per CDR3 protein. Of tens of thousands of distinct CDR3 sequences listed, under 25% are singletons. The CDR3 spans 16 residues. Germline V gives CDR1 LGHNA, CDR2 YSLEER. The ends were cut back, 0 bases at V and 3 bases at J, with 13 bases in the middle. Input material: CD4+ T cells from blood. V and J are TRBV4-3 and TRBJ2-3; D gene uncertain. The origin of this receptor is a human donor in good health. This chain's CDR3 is CASSQDIATGTDTQYF. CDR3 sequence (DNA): TGCGCCAGCAGCCAAGATATCGCAACCGGGACAGATACGCAGTATTTT.